These 32 T cell receptor beta chains were all obtained from the same sample, sequenced in a study of shared clonotypes between healthy human individuals. This table comes from immunoSEQ multiplex PCR, and its TCRdb copy is limited to in-frame clones, with some not included. This sample has over 400,000 clones, with approximately 80% found just once. Sample: PBMCs. The origin of the receptors is a woman aged 40 to 49 in good health. Some clones in this sample may be carry-over from other donors' samples.

This clone was observed a few times. The V call is TRBV2, the J call TRBJ2-3, with 9 bases matching TRBD2. Trimming at V came to 6 bases and at J to 3 bases, leaving 10 bases not matched to a gene. Germline V gene sequence: CDR1 SNHLY, CDR2 FYNNEI. CDR3 length: 16 residues. The CDR3 loop reads CASSSGLARRTDTQYF. CDR3 DNA sequence: TGTGCCAGCAGCTCCGGACTAGCGAGGAGGACAGATACGCAGTATTTT.

The gene calls are TRBV18 and TRBJ2-1, with TRBD2 identical over 9 bases. With 4 bases clipped from V and 7 bases from J, the junction kept 11 bases outside the gene matches. CDR1 is KGHSH, CDR2 LQKENI, per germline. This CDR3 is built from 16 residues. CDR3 DNA sequence: TGTGCCAGCTCACGGGAGGGTAGCGGGAGACCTAATGAGCAGTTCTTC. This sequence encodes CASSREGSGRPNEQFF.

CDR3: CAWSAGQGAPTYGYTF. The CDR3 DNA reads as TGTGCCTGGAGTGCGGGGCAGGGGGCTCCTACCTATGGCTACACCTTC. The rearrangement uses TRBV30 and TRBJ1-2; TRBD1 aligns across 8 bases. Germline CDR1 is GTSNPN and CDR2 is SVGIG (reference sequence). The V segment lost 1 base and the J segment 4 bases; nucleotides outside the gene matches: 11. The CDR3 spans 16 residues.

The chain joins TRBV9 to TRBJ2-2; D may be TRBD1 (7 bases). V lost 3 bases, J lost 3 bases, and 15 bases lay in between. CDR1 SGDLS and CDR2 YYNGEE come from the germline V gene. This CDR3 contains 16 residues. CDR3 nucleotide sequence: TGTGCCAGCAGCGGATACAGGGGCGGGGACACCGGGGAGCTGTTTTTT. It specifies CASSGYRGGDTGELFF.

On this clone itself: Given a far larger clone just one base away, this is likely a sequencing read error. The chain has TRBV4-2 and TRBJ2-7; possibly TRBD1 or TRBD2 for D (5 bases each). The CDR3 is 16 amino acids. Trimming took off 0 bases at V and 6 bases at J, with 18 bases between the two ends. CDR1 and CDR2 (germline): LGHNA, YNFKEQ. For the CDR3, the DNA is TGTGCCAGCAGCCAAGACTCAAGGACGCAGAGGGGCGAGCAGTACTTC. Its protein is CASSQDSRTQRGEQYF.

In the case of this clone: This specimen includes other DNA sequences encoding the same CDR3. The J gene is TRBJ2-5, the V gene TRBV7-6, with no clear D. Trimming left V 2 bases short and J 2 bases short, with 3 bases between. Germline CDR1 reads SGHVS; CDR2 reads FNYEAQ. The CDR3 consists of 12 residues. CDR3 protein: CASSLPQETQYF. CDR3 nucleotide sequence: TGTGCCAGCAGCTTACCACAAGAGACCCAGTACTTC.

This clone was recorded once. V is TRBV5-1 and J is TRBJ1-1; a possible D gene is TRBD1 (6 bases). CDR1 and CDR2 (germline): SGHRS, YFSETQ. With 6 bases removed from V and 3 bases from J, the gap between germline ends came to 18 bases. The CDR3 is 15 residues long. The CDR3: CASIISPGVDTEAFF. CDR3 in DNA: TGCGCCAGCATCATTTCTCCAGGGGTGGACACTGAAGCTTTCTTT.

This clone was seen once. The chain employs TRBV10-3 and TRBJ1-1; D may be TRBD1 (6 bases). Trimming removed 4 bases at V and 2 bases at J, with 14 bases between. CDR1 is ENHRY and CDR2 is SYGVKD in the germline V gene. The CDR3 length is 15 residues. CDR3 sequence: CAISGSTGLNTEAFF. The CDR3 nucleotides are TGTGCCATCAGTGGCTCGACAGGATTAAACACTGAAGCTTTCTTT.

The V call is TRBV11-2, the J call TRBJ2-1; unclear D gene. Trimming took off 4 bases at V and 0 bases at J, with 10 bases between the two ends. CDR3 length: 15 residues. Germline CDR1 SGHAT, CDR2 FQNNGV. The CDR3 bases are TGTGCCAGCAGCTCACCGCGGTCCTCCTACAATGAGCAGTTCTTC. Translation: CASSSPRSSYNEQFF.

This clone has a count of ten or more. In DNA form, the CDR3 reads TGTGCCAGCAGTTACGGCAGGGGTTCTTTCTACGAGCAGTACTTC. Encoded protein: CASSYGRGSFYEQYF. The V gene is TRBV6-5, the J gene TRBJ2-7; D may be TRBD1 (6 bases). The CDR3 length is 15 residues. Germline CDR1 MNHEY, CDR2 SVGAGI. V lost 2 bases and J lost 3, with 14 bases in between.

CDR3 in DNA: TGCGCCAGCAGCTTGGAATGGGTGGTTAGCGGGACACCCGGTCCGTATTTT. Protein sequence: CASSLEWVVSGTPGPYF. The chain combines TRBV5-1 with TRBJ2-3, with TRBD2 matching 8 bases. The germline V gene encodes CDR1 SGHRS and CDR2 YFSETQ. The CDR3 is 17 amino acids. J gave up 14 bases and V 0 bases, and 20 bases lay outside the gene matches.

This clone was counted many times. The rearrangement joins TRBV27 to TRBJ2-1; D might be TRBD2 (5 bases). Germline CDR1 is MNHEY and CDR2 is SMNVEV (reference sequence). The CDR3 length is 14 residues. Trimming removed 7 bases from V and 5 bases from J, with 15 bases in between. The CDR3 bases are TGTGCCAGCATACGGGCGGGCAGAAACAATGAGCAGTTCTTC. Translating gives CASIRAGRNNEQFF.

The V gene is TRBV10-3, the J gene TRBJ2-7; 11 bases are a match to TRBD2. V shed 6 bases and J 3 bases; nucleotides not matched to a gene: 7. Germline CDR1 is ENHRY and CDR2 is SYGVKD. This CDR3 contains 15 residues. In DNA form, the CDR3 reads TGTGCCATCAGAATTAGCGGGAGGGCCTTCTACGAGCAGTACTTC. Amino acid sequence: CAIRISGRAFYEQYF.

The genes are TRBV7-2 and TRBJ2-1, with a tentative D call TRBD2 (5 bases). The V and J ends lost 2 bases and 3 bases respectively, with 8 bases between them. The germline CDR1 and CDR2 sequences are SGHTA and FQGNSA. The CDR3 contains 14 residues. The chain's CDR3 is CASSLIAGYNEQFF. DNA of the CDR3: TGTGCCAGCAGCTTAATTGCGGGCTACAATGAGCAGTTCTTC.

V and J are TRBV27 and TRBJ2-1; no firm D call. This CDR3 comprises 14 residues. Germline CDR1 and CDR2: MNHEY and SMNVEV (reference sequence). The V end was cut by 6 bases, the J end by 6 bases, with 15 bases between. CDR3 nucleotides: TGTGCCAGCAGCAATACCGGACGGAGCAATGAGCAGTTCTTC. This codes for CASSNTGRSNEQFF.

The chain employs TRBV5-3 and TRBJ2-1, with 10 bases that match TRBD2. TRBV5-3 has ORF status, its function being uncertain. With 0 bases clipped from V and 3 bases from J, the junction kept 0 bases outside the gene matches. This CDR3 contains 15 residues. In nucleotides, the CDR3 is TGTGCCAGAAGCTTGGTAGCGGGAGGCTACAATGAGCAGTTCTTC. Amino acids: CARSLVAGGYNEQFF.

This clone was observed a few times. J is TRBJ2-2 and V is TRBV27, with D unclear. The V end lost 5 bases, the J end lost 3 bases, and 7 bases lay between the germline ends. This CDR3 has 13 residues. In germline, CDR1 is MNHEY, CDR2 SMNVEV (reference sequence). Here the CDR3 reads CASSPPYTGELFF. The DNA of the CDR3 is TGTGCCAGCAGTCCCCCCTACACCGGGGAGCTGTTTTTT.

The gene calls are TRBV5-4 and TRBJ2-7; TRBD2 aligns across 16 bases. Per germline, CDR1 SGHNT and CDR2 YYREEE (reference sequence). Trimming at V came to 3 bases and at J to 6 bases, leaving 3 bases not matched to a gene. The CDR3 consists of 15 residues. Here the CDR3 DNA reads TGTGCCAGCAGCTCGGGACTAGCGGGAGGGGGCGAGCAGTACTTC. Translation: CASSSGLAGGGEQYF.

The genes are TRBV7-9 and TRBJ2-5, with D possibly matching TRBD2 (5 bases). V was cut by 8 bases and J by 5 bases, with 15 bases left in between. Germline loops: CDR1 SEHNR, CDR2 FQNEAQ (reference sequence). The CDR3 loop spans 13 amino acids. The CDR3 DNA reads TGTGCCAGCCGGGCCTCGGGGTTGGAGACCCAGTACTTC. Protein sequence: CASRASGLETQYF.

This sequence joins TRBV5-4 and TRBJ2-5; D not certain. CDR1 and CDR2 from the germline V gene are SGHNT and YYREEE (reference sequence). This CDR3 spans 13 amino acids. V shed 4 bases and J shed 1 base, with 8 bases lying between them. CDR3 coding DNA: TGTGCCAGCAGCGACCACAGCCAAGAGACCCAGTACTTC. Translating it yields CASSDHSQETQYF.

The V and J genes are TRBV19 and TRBJ2-7; tentatively, D is TRBD1 (5 bases). CDR1 LNHDA and CDR2 SQIVND come from the germline V gene (reference sequence). CDR3 length: 15 amino acids. V was clipped by 3 bases and J by 1 base, with 13 bases between them. The CDR3 DNA is TGTGCCAGTAGTATCCTCAGGGATTCATCCTACGAGCAGTACTTC. The encoded protein is CASSILRDSSYEQYF.

For the CDR3, the DNA is TGTGCCAGCAGCTTAGTTGGGACCTCGGGCACGCAGTATTTT. As protein: CASSLVGTSGTQYF. This rearrangement joins TRBV7-9 to TRBJ2-3; D may correspond to TRBD1 or TRBD2 (5 bases each). This CDR3 contains 14 residues. The germline CDR1 and CDR2 sequences are SEHNR and FQNEAQ (reference sequence). V shed 1 base and J shed 9 bases, with 14 bases lying between them.

The chain joins TRBV5-4 to TRBJ2-1; the D is unclear. V was pared by 3 bases and J by 2 bases, with 12 bases between. Germline CDR1 is SGHNT and CDR2 is YYREEE (reference sequence). The CDR3 runs 15 residues. DNA of the CDR3: TGTGCCAGCAGCTCCGAGGAAGGGACCTACAATGAGCAGTTCTTC. Translated, it gives CASSSEEGTYNEQFF. Combining the CDR3 with reference TRBV5-4 and TRBJ2-1 gives the whole variable domain ETGVTQSPTHLIKTRGQQVTLRCSSQSGHNTVSWYQQALGQGPQFIFQYYREEENGRGNFPPRFSGLQFPNYSSELNVNALELDDSALYLCASSSEEGTYNEQFFGPGTRLTVL.

This clone was recorded only once. The chain employs TRBV28 and TRBJ1-2; D not certain. The CDR3 runs to 12 residues. Germline V CDR1 and CDR2: MDHEN, SYDVKM. Deletions cut 7 bases from V and 4 bases from J, with 10 bases between. CDR3 region: CASNMNSYGYTF. The CDR3 DNA reads as TGTGCCAGCAATATGAACAGCTATGGCTACACCTTC.

This clone has only one observation. The chain uses TRBV9 and TRBJ2-3, with TRBD2 matching over 13 bases. The CDR3 spans 17 residues. The germline V gene has CDR1 SGDLS and CDR2 YYNGEE. The trim removed 0 bases at V and 4 bases at J, leaving 5 bases unmatched. CDR3 DNA sequence: TGTGCCAGCAGCGTAGGACTAGCGGGAGGTTTCGCAGATACGCAGTATTTT. Protein: CASSVGLAGGFADTQYF.

This clone was counted once. The CDR3 is CASSQDVPQGRHLYWANVLTF. CDR3 nucleotides: TGTGCCAGCAGCCAAGATGTCCCACAGGGACGCCACTTGTACTGGGCCAACGTCCTGACTTTC. The chain recombines TRBV4-2 with TRBJ2-6, with a possible D match to TRBD1 (6 bases). The CDR3 is made up of 21 amino acids. Germline V gene lookup returns CDR1 LGHNA and CDR2 YNFKEQ. V lost 0 bases, J lost 5 bases, and 26 bases lay in between.

This rearrangement joins TRBV28 to TRBJ1-2; 7 bases agree with TRBD1. V shed 4 bases, J shed 4 bases, and the junction held 6 bases outside the gene matches. The CDR3 length is 14 residues. Germline lookup yields CDR1 MDHEN and CDR2 SYDVKM. The CDR3 sequence: CASSSGQALYGYTF. In DNA form, the CDR3 reads TGTGCCAGCAGTTCCGGACAGGCCCTCTATGGCTACACCTTC.

This clone was detected once. This sequence joins TRBV5-8 and TRBJ1-3; D is undetermined. V lost 2 bases and J lost 0, with 9 bases in between. CDR1 is SGHTS, CDR2 YDEGEE, per germline. The CDR3 sequence is 15 residues long. CDR3 DNA: TGTGCCAGCAGCTTTCAAGGCCACTCTGGAAACACCATATATTTT. Translated: CASSFQGHSGNTIYF. The variable domain in full, completed from reference TRBV5-8 and TRBJ1-3, reads EAGVTQSPTHLIKTRGQQATLRCSPISGHTSVYWYQQALGLGLQFLLWYDEGEERNRGNFPPRFSGRQFPNYSSELNVNALELEDSALYLCASSFQGHSGNTIYFGEGSWLTVV.

The genes are TRBV19 and TRBJ1-5; D is unresolved. Trimming left V 1 base short and J 5 bases short, with 9 bases between. Germline CDR1 and CDR2: LNHDA and SQIVND (reference sequence). The CDR3 spans 14 residues. The CDR3 DNA is TGTGCCAGTAGTATAGGGGCCGAGTATCAGCCCCAGCATTTT. It encodes CASSIGAEYQPQHF.

The rearrangement uses TRBV7-9 and TRBJ2-1; 10 bases are a match to TRBD2. CDR1 and CDR2 from the germline V gene are SEHNR and FQNEAQ (reference sequence). The ends lost 6 bases at V and 9 bases at J; junction bases unmatched: 5. The CDR3 has 13 amino acids. The CDR3 region is CASRPSGSAEQFF. In DNA form, the CDR3 reads TGTGCCAGCAGGCCTAGCGGGAGTGCTGAGCAGTTCTTC.

V gene TRBV19 combines with J gene TRBJ2-7; tentatively, D is TRBD1 (6 bases). The CDR3 has 14 residues. The V end was cut by 4 bases, the J end by 5 bases, with 15 bases between. CDR1 and CDR2 (germline): LNHDA, SQIVND (reference sequence). The CDR3 bases are TGTGCCAGTAGTACGAACAGGGAAGTGGACGAGCAGTACTTC. Its translation is CASSTNREVDEQYF.

The chain is built from TRBV6-1 and TRBJ2-3, with TRBD2 matching over 10 bases. Germline V gene lookup returns CDR1 MNHNS and CDR2 SASEGT. V lost 3 bases to trimming and J lost 7 bases; unmatched junction nucleotides: 7. The CDR3 is made up of 15 amino acids. The DNA of the CDR3 is TGTGCCAGCAGTGATCTAGCGGGAGTCTGGAATACGCAGTATTTT. It specifies CASSDLAGVWNTQYF.